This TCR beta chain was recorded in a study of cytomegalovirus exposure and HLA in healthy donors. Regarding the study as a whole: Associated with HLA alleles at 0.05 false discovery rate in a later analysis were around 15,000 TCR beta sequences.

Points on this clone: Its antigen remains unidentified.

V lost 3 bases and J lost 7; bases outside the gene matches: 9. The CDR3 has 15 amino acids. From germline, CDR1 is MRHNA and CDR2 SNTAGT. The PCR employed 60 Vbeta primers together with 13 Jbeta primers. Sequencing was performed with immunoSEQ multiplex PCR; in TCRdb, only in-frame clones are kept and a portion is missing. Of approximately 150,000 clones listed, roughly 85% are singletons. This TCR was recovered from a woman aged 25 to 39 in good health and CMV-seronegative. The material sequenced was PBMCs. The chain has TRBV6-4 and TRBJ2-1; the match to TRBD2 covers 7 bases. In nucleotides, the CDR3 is TGTGCCAGCAGTGATCGGCCTAGCGGACATAATGAGCAGTTCTTC. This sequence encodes CASSDRPSGHNEQFF.